Sequencing of this TCR beta chain was carried out in a study of chemoradiotherapy in HPV16-positive cancers. Between the trimmed V and J ends, which lost 1 base and 4 bases, there was a span of 3 bases. In germline, CDR1 is SGHDT, CDR2 YYEEEE. This CDR3 has 11 residues. TCRdb's table, derived via immunoSEQ multiplex PCR, lists solely in-frame clones and lacks some. The sample consists of 5,100 or so clones, about three quarters of them appearing once. The chain has TRBV5-6 and TRBJ2-7; D remains unclear. This specimen consisted of tumor tissue, obtained from a patient who underwent chemoradiotherapy. This receptor was obtained from a human donor with HPV-associated anogenital cancer. DNA for the CDR3: TGTGCCAGCAGCTTGAGGTACGAGCAGTACTTC. It yields the protein CASSLRYEQYF. Full variable domain (rest looked up from reference TRBV5-6 and TRBJ2-7): DAGVTQSPTHLIKTRGQQVTLRCSPKSGHDTVSWYQQALGQGPQFIFQYYEEEERQRGNFPDRFSGHQFPNYSSELNVNALLLGDSALYLCASSLRYEQYFGPGTRLTVT.